Below, 4 T cell receptor beta chains from the same sample are listed, as sequenced in a study of graft-versus-host responses after intestinal transplantation. The antigens of these receptors remain unknown. Here immunoSEQ multiplex PCR was the method, and the copy in TCRdb shows in-frame clones only, minus some. The sample lists around 77,000 clones, 85% to 95% occurring once. Sequences were derived from unstimulated CD8+ T cells sorted from spleen or lymph node cells, sampled before intestinal transplant. These receptors were collected from a human donor who received an intestinal transplant.

The chain uses TRBV6-1 and TRBJ2-7; 7 bases align to TRBD2. Trimming took 7 bases from V and 4 from J; bases not matched to a gene: 7. The CDR3 is 13 residues long. Germline V gene sequence: CDR1 MNHNS, CDR2 SASEGT. CDR3 sequence (DNA): TGTGCCAGCATGGGACTAAACTCTTACGAGCAGTACTTC. It encodes CASMGLNSYEQYF.

CDR3 in amino acids: CASSLGGANYEQYF. CDR3 DNA: TGTGCCAGCAGCTTAGGGGGGGCTAACTACGAGCAGTACTTC. The chain combines TRBV11-1 with TRBJ2-7, with D perhaps TRBD1 or TRBD2 (6 bases each). Trimming stripped 1 base from V and 3 bases from J, with 10 bases between. This CDR3 has 14 residues. The V gene's germline CDR1 is SGHAT and CDR2 FQDESV (reference sequence).

This sequence joins TRBV28 and TRBJ2-4; D unclear. Germline CDR1 and CDR2: MDHEN and SYDVKM. This CDR3 contains 16 residues. V dropped 2 bases and J dropped 0 bases, with 11 bases sitting between them. This CDR3 reads CASSLEVTPAKNIQYF. CDR3 DNA: TGTGCCAGCAGTTTAGAGGTCACGCCAGCCAAAAACATTCAGTACTTC.

Worth noting for this clone: A junction end diverges from the germline sequence, so it may reflect a read error. V is TRBV7-8 and J is TRBJ1-1; D unclear. CDR3 length: 16 amino acids. Germline loops: CDR1 SGHVS, CDR2 FQNEAQ. CDR3 loop: CASSPPVLDRETGAFF. In DNA, the CDR3 is TGTGCCAGCAGCCCCCCTGTTCTTGATAGAGAAACTGGAGCTTTCTTT.